The 8 T cell receptor beta chains reported below all come from one sample, sequenced in a study of early T cells in non-severe SARS-CoV-2 infection. TCRdb reanalysed the 5' RACE reads using MiXCR and keeps one entry per CDR3 protein. The sample records about 56,000 distinct CDR3 sequences, over 9.5% being singletons. Sequencing used whole blood. The origin of the receptors is an adult who was a healthcare worker with PCR-confirmed SARS-CoV-2 infection or an uninfected control (not recorded which).

This clonotype was observed many times. The J gene is TRBJ1-6, the V gene TRBV7-6, with D perhaps TRBD1 (5 bases). The CDR3 is made up of 14 amino acids. CDR1 is SGHVS and CDR2 is FNYEAQ in the germline V gene. V lost 2 bases, J lost 7 bases, and 9 bases lay in between. This chain's CDR3 is CASSLIGVNSPLHF. For the CDR3, the DNA is TGTGCCAGCAGCTTAATAGGGGTCAATTCACCCCTCCACTTT.

The chain's CDR3 is CASSLDGYYGYTF. DNA of the CDR3: TGTGCCAGCAGCCTGGACGGATACTATGGCTACACCTTC. The genes are TRBV12-3 or TRBV12-4 and TRBJ1-2, with D unclear. V was shortened by 6 bases and J by 3 bases, with 11 bases between the two germline ends. The length of the CDR3 is 13 residues.

V usage is TRBV10-3 and J usage is TRBJ2-3, with D hard to call. The V and J ends lost 5 bases and 0 bases respectively, with 3 bases between them. Germline V gene sequence: CDR1 ENHRY, CDR2 SYGVKD. This CDR3 region has 12 residues. CDR3 amino acids: CAISQSTDTQYF. The CDR3 DNA follows: TGTGCCATCAGTCAGAGCACAGATACGCAGTATTTT.

V gene TRBV5-4 combines with J gene TRBJ1-1, with 8 bases that match TRBD1. The CDR3 has 17 residues. The germline V gene has CDR1 SGHNT and CDR2 YYREEE (reference sequence). V was pared by 5 bases and J by 4 bases, with 16 bases of the junction left unmatched. CDR3 bases: TGTGCCAGCAGGGCCGGGACAGGACACAAAGTAGGCACTGAAGCTTTCTTT. Translated: CASRAGTGHKVGTEAFF.

The chain is built from TRBV5-4 and TRBJ2-2; 7 bases match TRBD1. CDR1 is SGHNT and CDR2 is YYREEE in the germline V gene (reference sequence). This CDR3 spans 14 amino acids. With V trimmed by 1 base and J by 5 bases, 2 bases remained unmatched. The CDR3: CASSLQQGTGELFF. In DNA, the CDR3 is TGTGCCAGCAGCTTGCAACAGGGGACCGGGGAGCTGTTTTTT. Full variable domain (rest looked up from reference TRBV5-4 and TRBJ2-2): ETGVTQSPTHLIKTRGQQVTLRCSSQSGHNTVSWYQQALGQGPQFIFQYYREEENGRGNFPPRFSGLQFPNYSSELNVNALELDDSALYLCASSLQQGTGELFFGEGSRLTVL.

This clonotype has ten or more counts. This sequence joins TRBV24-1 and TRBJ2-1, with a weak D call TRBD2 (5 bases). Germline CDR1 reads KGHDR; CDR2 reads SFDVKD. With 1 base removed from V and 8 bases from J, the gap between germline ends came to 11 bases. CDR3 length: 14 residues. The CDR3 loop is CATSDLRTGYEQFF. DNA of the CDR3: TGTGCCACCAGTGATTTAAGAACGGGATATGAGCAGTTCTTC.

This clonotype was counted only a few times. V usage is TRBV5-5 and J usage is TRBJ1-4; the D is unclear. The CDR3 runs to 14 residues. With 0 bases removed from V and 3 bases from J, the gap between germline ends came to 6 bases. Germline CDR1 and CDR2: SGHKS and YYEKEE (reference sequence). The CDR3: CASSLGAANEKLFF. CDR3 sequence (DNA): TGTGCCAGCAGCTTGGGAGCGGCTAATGAAAAACTGTTTTTT.

This clonotype came up many times. The CDR3 DNA is TGTGCCAGCAGTTTGTTCAATGAGCAGTTCTTC. Its protein is CASSLFNEQFF. The rearrangement joins TRBV12-3 or TRBV12-4 to TRBJ2-1; D remains unclear. There are 11 residues in the CDR3. The V and J ends lost 3 bases and 6 bases respectively, with 3 bases between them.